This T cell receptor beta chain derives from a study of T cells in Graves' hyperthyroidism and ophthalmopathy. CDR3 length: 14 amino acids. Per germline, CDR1 SGHTA and CDR2 FQGTGA. Researchers took RNA transcripts and amplified the TCR beta CDR3 regions from them. Primed by the HTBI set, a first-round RT-PCR was run on the TCR CDR3. MiXCR was run by TCRdb on the multiplex PCR reads, yielding one entry per CDR3 protein. There are roughly 800,000 distinct CDR3 sequences in the sample; more than 30% occur only once, and about 9% lies in the top ten. Turning to this clonotype: The junction and the germline gene differ at one end; a read error may be behind it.

The chain couples TRBV7-3 to TRBJ2-7; D possibly matches TRBD1 or TRBD2 (5 bases each). This receptor was identified in a man between 18 and 29 years old with Graves' hyperthyroidism. Sequences were obtained from blood. The DNA of the CDR3 is TGTGTCAGCAACTCCCCAATGGGGGCCTACGAGCAGTACTTC. Its translation: CVSNSPMGAYEQYF. The variable domain in full, completed from reference TRBV7-3 and TRBJ2-7, reads GAGVSQTPSNKVTEKGKYVELRCDPISGHTALYWYRQSLGQGPEFLIYFQGTGAADDSGLPNDRFFAVRPEGSVSTLKIQRTERGDSAVYLCVSNSPMGAYEQYFGPGTRLTVT.